This T cell receptor (beta chain) stems from a study of T cells expressing NK-cell markers. For each CDR3 protein, TCRdb gives one entry from its re-call of the 5' RACE reads, without DNA. The sample has some 460,000 distinct CDR3 sequences. This CDR3 is 15 amino acids long. Germline V gives CDR1 KGHDR, CDR2 SFDVKD. This receptor was obtained from a woman aged 50 to 60 in good health. The V call is TRBV24-1, the J call TRBJ2-1. Sequencing used blood T cells: a sorted CD56 or NKG2C T cell subset, CD4+ or CD8+ T cells, or bulk PBMC T cells (not recorded which). CDR3 sequence reads: CATSEDRRRGGEQFF.